This T cell receptor (beta chain) was recovered during a study of HIV-infected patients and healthy controls. This clonotype was observed many times. Alpha and beta constant-region primers primed reverse transcription of around 500 ng RNA. Separate chain-specific third strand synthesis with multiplexing indices produced the alpha and beta libraries. In TCRdb, the 5' RACE reads were re-called with MiXCR into one record per CDR3 protein. The sample gives more than 9,000 distinct CDR3 sequences, about a tenth of which show up once; about a quarter is in the top ten. All unsorted peripheral T cells were captured because whole blood was used without fractionation. Sequenced here: blood, sampled before antiretroviral therapy. This TCR was recovered from an adult with HIV infection. The donor label of this sample is uncertain.

Here the CDR3 reads CASLQGLAGTGELFF. In DNA, the CDR3 is TGTGCCAGCTTACAAGGGCTAGCGGGAACCGGGGAGCTGTTTTTT. V gene TRBV6-2 or TRBV6-3 combines with J gene TRBJ2-2; 9 bases are shared with TRBD2. Germline CDR1 and CDR2: MNHEY and SVGEGT. The trim removed 8 bases at V and 5 bases at J, leaving 9 bases unmatched. The CDR3 spans 15 residues.